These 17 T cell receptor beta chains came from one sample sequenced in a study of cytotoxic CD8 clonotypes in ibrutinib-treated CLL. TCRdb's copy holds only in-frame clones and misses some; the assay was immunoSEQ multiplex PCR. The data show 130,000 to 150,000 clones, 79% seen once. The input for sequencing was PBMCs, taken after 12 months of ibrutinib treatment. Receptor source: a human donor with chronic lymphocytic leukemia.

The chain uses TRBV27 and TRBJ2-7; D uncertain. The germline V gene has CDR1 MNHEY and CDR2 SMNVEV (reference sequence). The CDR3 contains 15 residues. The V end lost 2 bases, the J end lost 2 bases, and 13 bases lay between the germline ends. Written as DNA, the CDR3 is TGTGCCAGCAGTTTACTTCCCGGAGACCCCTACGAGCAGTACTTC. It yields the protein CASSLLPGDPYEQYF.

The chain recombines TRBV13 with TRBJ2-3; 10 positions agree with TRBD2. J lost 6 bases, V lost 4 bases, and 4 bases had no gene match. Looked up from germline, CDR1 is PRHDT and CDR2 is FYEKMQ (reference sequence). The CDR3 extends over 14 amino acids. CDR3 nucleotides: TGTGCCAGCAGCTCCTTTAGCGGGAGGGATACGCAGTATTTT. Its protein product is CASSSFSGRDTQYF.

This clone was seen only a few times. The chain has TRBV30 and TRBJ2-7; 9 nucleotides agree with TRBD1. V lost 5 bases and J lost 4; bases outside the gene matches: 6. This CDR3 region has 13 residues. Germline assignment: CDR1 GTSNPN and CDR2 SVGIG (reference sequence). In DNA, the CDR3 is TGTGCCTGGGGACAGGGGTTGGGGTACGAGCAGTACTTC. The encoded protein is CAWGQGLGYEQYF. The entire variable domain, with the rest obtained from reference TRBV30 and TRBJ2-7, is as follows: SQTIHQWPATLVQPVGSPLSLECTVEGTSNPNLYWYRQAAGRGLQLLFYSVGIGQISSEVPQNLSASRPQDRQFILSSKKLLLSDSGFYLCAWGQGLGYEQYFGPGTRLTVT.

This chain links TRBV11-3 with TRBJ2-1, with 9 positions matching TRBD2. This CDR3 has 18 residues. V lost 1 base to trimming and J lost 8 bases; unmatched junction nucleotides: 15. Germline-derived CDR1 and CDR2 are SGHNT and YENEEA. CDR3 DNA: TGTGCCAGCAGCTTAGGTCGGGTTAGCGGGAGTGGGGTCCATGAGCAGTTCTTC. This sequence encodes CASSLGRVSGSGVHEQFF.

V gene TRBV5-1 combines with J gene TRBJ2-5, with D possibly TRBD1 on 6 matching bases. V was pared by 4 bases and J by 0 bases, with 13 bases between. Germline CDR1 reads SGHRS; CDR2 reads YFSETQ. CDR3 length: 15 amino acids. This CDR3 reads CASSTGPANQETQYF. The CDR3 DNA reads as TGCGCCAGCAGCACAGGGCCAGCAAACCAAGAGACCCAGTACTTC.

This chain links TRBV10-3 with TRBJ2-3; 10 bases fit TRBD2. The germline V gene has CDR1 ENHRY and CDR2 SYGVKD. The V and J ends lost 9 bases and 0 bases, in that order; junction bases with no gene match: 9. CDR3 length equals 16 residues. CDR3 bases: TGTGCCATTGGTACTAGCGGGAAGGGGAGCACAGATACGCAGTATTTT. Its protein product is CAIGTSGKGSTDTQYF.

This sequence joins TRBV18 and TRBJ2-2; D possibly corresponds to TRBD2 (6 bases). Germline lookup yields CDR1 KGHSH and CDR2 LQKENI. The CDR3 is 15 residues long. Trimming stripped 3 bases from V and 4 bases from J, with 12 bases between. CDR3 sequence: CASSPDGLPTGELFF. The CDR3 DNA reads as TGTGCCAGCTCACCCGACGGACTACCCACCGGGGAGCTGTTTTTT.

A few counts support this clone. The CDR3 DNA is TGCGCCAGCAGCTTGGAAGGGACTGAAGCTTTCTTT. Protein product: CASSLEGTEAFF. The chain is built from TRBV5-1 and TRBJ1-1; unclear D gene. The CDR3 loop spans 12 amino acids. V lost 0 bases and J lost 5, with 5 bases in between. Germline CDR1 is SGHRS and CDR2 is YFSETQ.

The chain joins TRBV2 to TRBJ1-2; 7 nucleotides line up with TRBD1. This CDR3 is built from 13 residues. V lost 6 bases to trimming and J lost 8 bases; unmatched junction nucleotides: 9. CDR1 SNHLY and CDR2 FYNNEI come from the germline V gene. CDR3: CASSGTAALGYTF. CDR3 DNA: TGTGCCAGCAGCGGGACAGCTGCTTTGGGCTACACCTTC.

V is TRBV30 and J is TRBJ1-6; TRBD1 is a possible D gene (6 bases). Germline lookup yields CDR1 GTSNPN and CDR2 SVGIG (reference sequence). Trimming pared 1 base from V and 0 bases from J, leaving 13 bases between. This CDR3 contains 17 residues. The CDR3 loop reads CAWSGGQTSSYNSPLHF. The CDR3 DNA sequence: TGTGCCTGGAGTGGCGGACAGACAAGCTCCTATAATTCACCCCTCCACTTT.

The CDR3 nucleotides are TGTGCCAGCTCACTAAATCCCGGGACAGATCTTTACTATGCCACAGATACGCAGTATTTT. Translation: CASSLNPGTDLYYATDTQYF. This chain joins TRBV18 and TRBJ2-3, with 7 bases aligning to TRBD1. From germline, CDR1 is KGHSH and CDR2 LQKENI. The ends lost 4 bases at V and 2 bases at J; junction bases unmatched: 21. The length of the CDR3 is 20 residues.

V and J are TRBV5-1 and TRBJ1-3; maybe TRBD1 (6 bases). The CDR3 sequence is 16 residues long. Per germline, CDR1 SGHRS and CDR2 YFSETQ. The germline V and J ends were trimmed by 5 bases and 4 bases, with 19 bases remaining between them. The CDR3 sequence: CASRLGGLSAGNTIYF. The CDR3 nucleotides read TGCGCCAGCAGGCTCGGGGGCCTGAGCGCCGGAAACACCATATATTTT.

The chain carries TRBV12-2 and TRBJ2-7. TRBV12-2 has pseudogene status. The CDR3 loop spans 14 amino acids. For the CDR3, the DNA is TGTGCAAGTCGCTTAGCCGGGACGACCTACGAGCAGTACTTC. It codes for CASRLAGTTYEQYF.

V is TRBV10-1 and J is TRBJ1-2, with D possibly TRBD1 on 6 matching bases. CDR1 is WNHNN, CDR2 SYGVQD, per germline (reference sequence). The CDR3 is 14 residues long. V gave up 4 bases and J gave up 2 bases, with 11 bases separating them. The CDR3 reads CASSGGTQNYGYTF. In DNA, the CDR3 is TGCGCCAGCAGTGGGGGGACACAGAACTATGGCTACACCTTC.

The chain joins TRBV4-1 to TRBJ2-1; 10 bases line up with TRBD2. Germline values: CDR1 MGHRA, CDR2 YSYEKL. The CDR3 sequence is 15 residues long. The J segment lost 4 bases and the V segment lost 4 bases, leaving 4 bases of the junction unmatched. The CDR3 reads CASSRATSGYNEQFF. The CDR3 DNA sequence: TGCGCCAGCAGCCGGGCGACTAGCGGGTACAATGAGCAGTTCTTC.

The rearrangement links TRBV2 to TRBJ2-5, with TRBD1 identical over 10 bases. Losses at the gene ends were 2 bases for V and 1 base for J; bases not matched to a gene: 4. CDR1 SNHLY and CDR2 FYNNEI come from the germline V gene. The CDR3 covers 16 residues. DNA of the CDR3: TGTGCCAGCAGTGAATGGGGACAGGGGATCCAAGAGACCCAGTACTTC. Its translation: CASSEWGQGIQETQYF. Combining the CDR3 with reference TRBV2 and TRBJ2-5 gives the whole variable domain EPEVTQTPSHQVTQMGQEVILRCVPISNHLYFYWYRQILGQKVEFLVSFYNNEISEKSEIFDDQFSVERPDGSNFTLKIRSTKLEDSAMYFCASSEWGQGIQETQYFGPGTRLLVL.

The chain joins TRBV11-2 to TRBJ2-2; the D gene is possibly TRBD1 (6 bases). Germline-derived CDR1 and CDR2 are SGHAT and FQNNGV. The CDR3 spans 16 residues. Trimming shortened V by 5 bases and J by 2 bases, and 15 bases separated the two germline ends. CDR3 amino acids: CASSPIGTLNTGELFF. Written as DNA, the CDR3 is TGTGCCAGCAGCCCAATCGGGACACTTAACACCGGGGAGCTGTTTTTT.